This TCR beta chain originates from a study of beta chain features in type 1 diabetes. This clone was detected only a few times. Its antigen is not identified. The germline gives CDR1 LGHNA, CDR2 YNFKEQ. The V and J ends lost 0 bases and 4 bases respectively, with 9 bases between them. CDR3 size: 15 residues. Expressed TCRB transcripts were sequenced because the isolated RNA had all been reverse transcribed beforehand. Method: immunoSEQ multiplex PCR; TCRdb's copy keeps in-frame clones and lacks some. The data contain over 600,000 clones, around 12% of them singletons. Using CD45RO/CCR7/CD25/CD127/CD95/CD27, CD4+ naive, central memory, regulatory and stem cell-like memory cells were sorted. Whole-study results and caveats: Shorter TCRB CDR3s, moderately but significantly so, marked every one of the four CD4+ subsets in Type 1 diabetes patients. VDJ junctions in type 1 diabetes patients carried more deletions and fewer insertions.

The receptor was isolated from a man aged 30 to 39 with type 1 diabetes. The gene calls are TRBV4-2 and TRBJ2-2; no definite D call. Sequencing input: naive CD4+ T cells from blood. The CDR3 sequence is CASSQDVAATGELFF. As DNA, the CDR3 is TGTGCCAGCAGCCAAGATGTGGCAGCCACCGGGGAGCTGTTTTTT.